The clone carrying this T cell receptor (beta chain) was observed a handful of times. Its specificity is not known. This sample stems from a study of CD8 T cells in Susac syndrome. General study findings and limits: The study admitted that it had a relatively small number of individuals in its TCR sequencing and HLA analysis.

Peripheral blood CD8+ and CD4+ T cells were profiled by TCR beta sequencing. The RNA input was roughly 0.45 to 1 ug, and it was reverse transcribed with random hexamers. By means of immunoSEQ multiplex PCR, TCR beta CDR3 spanning 54 Vbeta and 13 Jbeta underwent amplification. TCRdb re-derived calls from the immunoSEQ multiplex PCR reads in MiXCR, one entry per CDR3 protein. The sample lists about 140,000 distinct CDR3 sequences, approximately 94% occurring once. Germline CDR1 and CDR2: SGHTA and FQGNSA. There are 11 residues in the CDR3. Trimming took 3 bases from V and 5 from J, leaving 1 base between them.

The chain links TRBV7-2 to TRBJ2-2; D is unresolved. What was sequenced was CD4+ T cells from PBMCs. This receptor was obtained from a human donor with Susac syndrome. The CDR3 region is CASSFTGELFF. The CDR3 DNA is TGTGCCAGCAGCTTTACCGGGGAGCTGTTTTTT.